The clone carrying this T cell receptor beta chain was recorded many times. The antigen is unknown. The J segment lost 6 bases and the V segment lost 2 bases, leaving 4 bases of the junction unmatched. Germline CDR1 and CDR2: LNHDA and SQIVND (reference sequence). The CDR3 covers 15 residues. Uncontrolled infection, other autoimmune disease, pregnancy or lactation disqualified patients from enrolment. The sample is drawn from a study of T cells in Graves' hyperthyroidism and ophthalmopathy. Study conclusions and caveats: Classification by a 13 V-J model distinguished ophthalmopathy from stable hyperthyroidism. Blood also showed most of the thyroid clonotypes that were expanded above 0.001.

Regions amplified from RNA transcripts were the TCR beta CDR3 regions. HTBI primers were employed in a first-round RT-PCR of the TCR CDR3. In TCRdb, the multiplex PCR reads were re-called with MiXCR into one record per CDR3 protein. The data show hundreds of thousands of distinct CDR3 sequences, approximately 44% seen once. The specimen sequenced was peripheral blood or thyroid tissue (not recorded which). This sequence originates from a woman aged 18 to 35 with Graves' hyperthyroidism. V usage is TRBV19 and J usage is TRBJ2-2; 9 nucleotides line up with TRBD1. This chain's CDR3 is CASSIQDRGPGELFF. The DNA for the CDR3 is TGTGCCAGTAGTATACAGGACAGGGGCCCCGGGGAGCTGTTTTTT.